This TCR beta chain was found in a study of cytomegalovirus exposure and HLA in healthy donors. This CDR3 is 18 amino acids long. The trim removed 2 bases at V and 1 base at J, leaving 8 bases unmatched. CDR1 is SEHNR, CDR2 FQNEAQ, per germline (reference sequence). 13 Jbeta primers and 60 Vbeta primers were used for the PCR. Repertoires were generated with immunoSEQ multiplex PCR, while TCRdb's copy carries only in-frame clones and drops some. The data contain 130,000 or so clones, 65% to 80% of them seen just once; the ten biggest clones take up around 1.5%. This sequence joins TRBV7-9 and TRBJ2-2; 9 nucleotides agree with TRBD2. Sample: PBMCs. This TCR derives from a woman between 18 and 30 years old in good health and CMV-seronegative. CDR3 protein: CASSLPPLAGLNTGELFF. The CDR3 nucleotides read TGTGCCAGCAGCTTACCTCCGCTAGCGGGGTTGAACACCGGGGAGCTGTTTTTT.